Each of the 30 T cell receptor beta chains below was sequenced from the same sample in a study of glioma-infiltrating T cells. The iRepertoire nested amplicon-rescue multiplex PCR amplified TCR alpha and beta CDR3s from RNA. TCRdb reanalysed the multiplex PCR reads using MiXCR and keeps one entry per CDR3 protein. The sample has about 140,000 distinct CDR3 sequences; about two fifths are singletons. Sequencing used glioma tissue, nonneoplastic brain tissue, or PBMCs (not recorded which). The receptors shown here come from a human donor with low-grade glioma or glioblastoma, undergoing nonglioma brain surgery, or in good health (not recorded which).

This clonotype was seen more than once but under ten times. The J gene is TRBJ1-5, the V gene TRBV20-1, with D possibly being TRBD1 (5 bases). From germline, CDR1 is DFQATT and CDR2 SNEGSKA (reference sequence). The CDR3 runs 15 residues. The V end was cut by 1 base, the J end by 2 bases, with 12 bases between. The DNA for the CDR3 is TGCAGTGCTAGAGTCGACAGTTCGGGCAATCAGCCCCAGCATTTT. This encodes CSARVDSSGNQPQHF.

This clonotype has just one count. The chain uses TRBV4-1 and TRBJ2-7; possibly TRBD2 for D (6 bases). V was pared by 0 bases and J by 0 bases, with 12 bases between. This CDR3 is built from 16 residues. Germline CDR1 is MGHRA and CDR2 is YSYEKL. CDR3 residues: CASSQDGGMTSYEQYF. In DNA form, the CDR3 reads TGCGCCAGCAGCCAAGATGGGGGGATGACCTCCTACGAGCAGTACTTC.

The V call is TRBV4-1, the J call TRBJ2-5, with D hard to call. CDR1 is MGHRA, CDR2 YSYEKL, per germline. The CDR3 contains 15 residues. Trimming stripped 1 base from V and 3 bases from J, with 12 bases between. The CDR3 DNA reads TGCGCCAGCAGCCAAGGTTCGAGAGAGGAAGAGACCCAGTACTTC. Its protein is CASSQGSREEETQYF.

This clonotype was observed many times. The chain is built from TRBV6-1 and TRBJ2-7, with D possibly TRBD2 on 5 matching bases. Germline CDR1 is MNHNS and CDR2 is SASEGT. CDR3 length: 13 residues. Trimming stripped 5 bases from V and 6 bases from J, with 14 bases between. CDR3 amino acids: CASSQGGSFEQYF. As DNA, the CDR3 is TGTGCCAGCAGTCAAGGAGGCAGTTTCGAGCAGTACTTC.

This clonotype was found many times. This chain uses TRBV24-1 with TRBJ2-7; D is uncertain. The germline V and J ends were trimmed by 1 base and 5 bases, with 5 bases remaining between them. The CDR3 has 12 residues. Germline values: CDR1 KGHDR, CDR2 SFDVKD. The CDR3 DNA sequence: TGTGCCACCAGTGATTTTGGGGACGAGCAGTACTTC. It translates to CATSDFGDEQYF.

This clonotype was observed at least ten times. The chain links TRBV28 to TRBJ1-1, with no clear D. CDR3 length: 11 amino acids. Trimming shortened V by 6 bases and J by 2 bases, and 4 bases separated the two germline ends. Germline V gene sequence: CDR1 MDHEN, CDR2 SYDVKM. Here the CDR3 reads CASSINTEAFF. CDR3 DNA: TGTGCCAGCAGCATCAACACTGAAGCTTTCTTT. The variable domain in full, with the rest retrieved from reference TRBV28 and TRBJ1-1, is DVKVTQSSRYLVKRTGEKVFLECVQDMDHENMFWYRQDPGLGLRLIYFSYDVKMKEKGDIPEGYSVSREKKERFSLILESASTNQTSMYLCASSINTEAFFGQGTRLTVV.

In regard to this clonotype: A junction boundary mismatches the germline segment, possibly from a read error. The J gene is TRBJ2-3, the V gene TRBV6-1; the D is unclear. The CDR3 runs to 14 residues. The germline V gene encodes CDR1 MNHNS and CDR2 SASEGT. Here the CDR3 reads CDSSEAANTDTQYF. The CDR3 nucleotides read TGTGACAGCAGTGAAGCAGCCAACACAGATACGCAGTATTTT.

CDR3 sequence (DNA): TGTGCCAGCAATAAAGGAGAAACCAAAAACATTCAGTACTTC. Residues: CASNKGETKNIQYF. The chain combines TRBV6-2 or TRBV6-3 with TRBJ2-4; D ambiguous. The germline CDR1 and CDR2 sequences are MNHEY and SVGEGT. Trimming pared 7 bases from V and 2 bases from J, leaving 12 bases between. The CDR3 contains 14 residues.

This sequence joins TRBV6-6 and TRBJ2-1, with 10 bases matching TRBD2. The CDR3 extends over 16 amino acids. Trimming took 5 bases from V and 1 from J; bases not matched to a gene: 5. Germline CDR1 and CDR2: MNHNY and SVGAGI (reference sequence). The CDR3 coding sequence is TGTGCCAGCAGTGGGGAGCGGGAGGGTTCCTACAATGAGCAGTTCTTC. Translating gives CASSGEREGSYNEQFF.

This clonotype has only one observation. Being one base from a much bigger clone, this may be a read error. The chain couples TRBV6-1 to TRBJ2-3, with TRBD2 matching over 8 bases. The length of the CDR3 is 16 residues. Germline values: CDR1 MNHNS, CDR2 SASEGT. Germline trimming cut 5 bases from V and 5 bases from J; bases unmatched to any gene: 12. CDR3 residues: CASSHRGGEIEDTQYF. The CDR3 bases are TGTGCCAGCAGTCACCGGGGGGGAGAAATTGAAGATACGCAGTATTTT.

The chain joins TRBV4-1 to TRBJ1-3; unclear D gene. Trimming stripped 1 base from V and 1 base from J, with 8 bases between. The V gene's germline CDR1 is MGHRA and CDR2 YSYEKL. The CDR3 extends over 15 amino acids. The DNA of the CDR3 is TGCGCCAGCAGCCAAGGGGTAGGGTCTGGAAACACCATATATTTT. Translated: CASSQGVGSGNTIYF.

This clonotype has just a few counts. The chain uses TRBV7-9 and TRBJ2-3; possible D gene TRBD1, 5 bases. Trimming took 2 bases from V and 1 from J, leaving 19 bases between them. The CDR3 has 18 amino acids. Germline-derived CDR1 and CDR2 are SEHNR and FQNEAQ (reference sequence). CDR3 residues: CASSLLKSATVGTDTQYF. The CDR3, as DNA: TGTGCCAGCAGCTTACTCAAGTCAGCGACAGTAGGCACAGATACGCAGTATTTT.

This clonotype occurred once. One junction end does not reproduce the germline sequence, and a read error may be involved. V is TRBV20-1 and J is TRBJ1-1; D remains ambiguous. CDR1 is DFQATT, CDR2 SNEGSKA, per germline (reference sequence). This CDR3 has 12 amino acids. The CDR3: CGASYSVTEAFF. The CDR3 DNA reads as TGCGGTGCTAGTTACTCTGTCACTGAAGCTTTCTTT.

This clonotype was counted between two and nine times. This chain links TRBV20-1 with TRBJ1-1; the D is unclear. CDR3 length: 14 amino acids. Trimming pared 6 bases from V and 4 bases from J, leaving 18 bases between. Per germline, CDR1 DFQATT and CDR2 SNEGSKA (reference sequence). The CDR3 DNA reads TGCAGTGCCCCCCCGCCCGAGCAAGGCACTGAAGCTTTCTTT. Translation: CSAPPPEQGTEAFF.

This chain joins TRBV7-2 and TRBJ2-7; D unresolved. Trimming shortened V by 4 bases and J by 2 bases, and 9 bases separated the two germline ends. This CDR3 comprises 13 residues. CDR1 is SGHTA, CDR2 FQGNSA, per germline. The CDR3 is CASSSQSPYEQYF. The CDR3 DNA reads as TGTGCCAGCAGCTCCCAGTCGCCCTACGAGCAGTACTTC. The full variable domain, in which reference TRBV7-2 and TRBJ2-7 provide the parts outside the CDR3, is GAGVSQSPSNKVTEKGKDVELRCDPISGHTALYWYRQSLGQGLEFLIYFQGNSAPDKSGLPSDRFSAERTGGSVSTLTIQRTQQEDSAVYLCASSSQSPYEQYFGPGTRLTVT.

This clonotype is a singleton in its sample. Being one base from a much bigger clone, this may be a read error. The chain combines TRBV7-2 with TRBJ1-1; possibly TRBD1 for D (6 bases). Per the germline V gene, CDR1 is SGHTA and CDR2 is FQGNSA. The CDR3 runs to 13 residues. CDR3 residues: CASSRTVNTEALF. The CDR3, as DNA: TGTGCCAGCAGCAGGACAGTGAACACTGAAGCTTTATTT.

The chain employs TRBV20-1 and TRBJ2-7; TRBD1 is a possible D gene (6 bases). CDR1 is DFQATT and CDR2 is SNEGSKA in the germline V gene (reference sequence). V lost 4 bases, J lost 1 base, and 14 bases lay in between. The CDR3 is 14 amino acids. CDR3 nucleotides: TGCAGTGCTATCAACAGGGTCGGGTCCTACGAGCAGTACTTC. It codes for CSAINRVGSYEQYF.

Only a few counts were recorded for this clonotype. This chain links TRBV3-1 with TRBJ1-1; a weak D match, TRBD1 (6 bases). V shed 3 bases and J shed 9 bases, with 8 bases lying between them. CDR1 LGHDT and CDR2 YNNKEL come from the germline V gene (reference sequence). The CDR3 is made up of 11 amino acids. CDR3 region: CASSQGTQAFF. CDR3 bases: TGTGCCAGCAGCCAGGGGACACAAGCTTTCTTT.

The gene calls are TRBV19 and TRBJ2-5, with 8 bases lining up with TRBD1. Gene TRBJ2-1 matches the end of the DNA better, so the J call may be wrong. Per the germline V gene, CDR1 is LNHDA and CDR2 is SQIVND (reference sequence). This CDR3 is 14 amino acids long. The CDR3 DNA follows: TGTGCCAGCGCCGGGACAGGCTCCTACAATGAGCAGTTCTTC. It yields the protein CASAGTGSYNEQFF.

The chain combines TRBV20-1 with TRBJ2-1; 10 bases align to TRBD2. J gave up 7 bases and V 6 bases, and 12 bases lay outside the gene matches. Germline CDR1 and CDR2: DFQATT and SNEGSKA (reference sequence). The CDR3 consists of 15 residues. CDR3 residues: CSAGYLAGEWNEQFF. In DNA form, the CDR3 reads TGCAGTGCGGGATATCTAGCGGGAGAGTGGAATGAGCAGTTCTTC.

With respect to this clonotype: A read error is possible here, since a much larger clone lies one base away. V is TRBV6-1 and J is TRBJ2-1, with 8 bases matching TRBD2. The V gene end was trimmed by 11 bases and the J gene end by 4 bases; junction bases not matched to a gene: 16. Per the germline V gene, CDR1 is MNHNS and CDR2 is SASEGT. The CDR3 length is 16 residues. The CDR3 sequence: CAGTLKAGAGYNEQFF. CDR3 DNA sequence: TGTGCCGGCACCCTGAAAGCGGGAGCTGGATACAATGAGCAGTTCTTC.

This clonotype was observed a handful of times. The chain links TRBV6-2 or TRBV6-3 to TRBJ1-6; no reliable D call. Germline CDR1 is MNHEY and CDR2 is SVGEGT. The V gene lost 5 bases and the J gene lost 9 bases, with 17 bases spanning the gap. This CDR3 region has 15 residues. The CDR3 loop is CASSRDGVGFSPLHF. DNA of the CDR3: TGTGCCAGCAGTCGTGATGGGGTAGGATTTTCACCCCTCCACTTT.

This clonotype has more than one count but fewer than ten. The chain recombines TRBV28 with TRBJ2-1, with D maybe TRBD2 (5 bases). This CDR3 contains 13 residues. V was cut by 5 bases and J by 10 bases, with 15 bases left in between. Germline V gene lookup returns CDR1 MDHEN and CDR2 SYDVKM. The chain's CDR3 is CASSPAGKREQFF. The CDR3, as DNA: TGTGCCAGCAGTCCCGCCGGGAAGAGGGAGCAGTTCTTC. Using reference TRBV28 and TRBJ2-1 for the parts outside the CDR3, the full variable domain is DVKVTQSSRYLVKRTGEKVFLECVQDMDHENMFWYRQDPGLGLRLIYFSYDVKMKEKGDIPEGYSVSREKKERFSLILESASTNQTSMYLCASSPAGKREQFFGPGTRLTVL.

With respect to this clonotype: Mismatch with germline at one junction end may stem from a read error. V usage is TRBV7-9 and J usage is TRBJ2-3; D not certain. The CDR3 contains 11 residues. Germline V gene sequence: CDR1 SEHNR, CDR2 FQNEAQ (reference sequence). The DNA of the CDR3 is TGTGCCAGCCGCTTTTCAGATACGCAGTATTTT. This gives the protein CASRFSDTQYF.

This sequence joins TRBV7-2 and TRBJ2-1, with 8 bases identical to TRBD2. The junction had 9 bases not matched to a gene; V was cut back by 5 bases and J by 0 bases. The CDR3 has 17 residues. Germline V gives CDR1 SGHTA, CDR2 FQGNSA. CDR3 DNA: TGTGCCAGCAGCCGGGTAGCGGGGAGTAGCTCCTACAATGAGCAGTTCTTC. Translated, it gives CASSRVAGSSSYNEQFF.

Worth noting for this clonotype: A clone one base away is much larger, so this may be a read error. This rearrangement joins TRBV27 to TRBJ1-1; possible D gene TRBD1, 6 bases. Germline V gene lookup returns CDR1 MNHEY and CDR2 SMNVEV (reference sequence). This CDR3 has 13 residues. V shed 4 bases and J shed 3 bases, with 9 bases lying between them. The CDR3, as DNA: TGTGCCAGCAGTTACAGGGAGCACACTGAAGCTTTCTTT. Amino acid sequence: CASSYREHTEAFF.

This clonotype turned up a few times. CDR3 amino acids: CASSLDRIPTSPLHF. The DNA for the CDR3 is TGCGCCAGCAGCTTGGATCGGATCCCAACTTCACCCCTCCACTTT. V usage is TRBV5-1 and J usage is TRBJ1-6; D call uncertain. The CDR3 totals 15 residues. From germline, CDR1 is SGHRS and CDR2 YFSETQ. V was trimmed by 0 bases and J by 9 bases, leaving 13 bases between them.

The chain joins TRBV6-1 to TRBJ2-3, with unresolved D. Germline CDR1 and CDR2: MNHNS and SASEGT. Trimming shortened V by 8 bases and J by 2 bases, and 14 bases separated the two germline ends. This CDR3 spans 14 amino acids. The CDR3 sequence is CASRLTIVTDTQYF. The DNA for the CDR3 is TGTGCCAGCCGGTTAACTATCGTCACAGATACGCAGTATTTT.

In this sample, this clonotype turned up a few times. The CDR3 DNA reads TGTGCCAGCAGTCGGGGGGGTTGGAATGAGCAGTTCTTC. Translating it yields CASSRGGWNEQFF. This chain links TRBV6-2 or TRBV6-3 with TRBJ2-1, with 8 bases lining up with TRBD2. Losses at the gene ends were 5 bases for V and 7 bases for J; bases not matched to a gene: 4. Germline assignment: CDR1 MNHEY and CDR2 SVGEGT. The CDR3 extends over 13 amino acids.

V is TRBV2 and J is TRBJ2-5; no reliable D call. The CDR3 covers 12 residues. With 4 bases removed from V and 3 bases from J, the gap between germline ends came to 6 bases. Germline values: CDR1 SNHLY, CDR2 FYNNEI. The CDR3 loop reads CASSGGEETQYF. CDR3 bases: TGTGCCAGCAGTGGAGGAGAAGAGACCCAGTACTTC.